The present TCR beta chain was sequenced within a study of T cell responses to AZD1222 COVID-19 vaccine. The CDR3 loop spans 15 amino acids. With 7 bases clipped from V and 6 bases from J, the junction kept 14 bases outside the gene matches. Germline-derived CDR1 and CDR2 are MNHEY and SMNVEV (reference sequence). Notes on the study in general: At 160-218 and 743-854, vaccine-associated CD4 TCRs were dominant, and they spanned spike. Receipt of two AZD1222 doses was followed by a rise in Spike-specific TCR breadth and depth.

Turning to this clone: Its specificity is unknown.

Clones were sequenced by immunoSEQ multiplex PCR, and TCRdb holds only the in-frame ones, with some missing. This sample has about 150,000 clones, with about 87% found just once. The sample was peripheral blood, taken on day 0 of AZD1222 vaccination. The sequence was obtained from an adult in good health. The rearrangement links TRBV27 to TRBJ1-2; 7 bases map to TRBD1. The CDR3 coding sequence is TGTGCCAGCAATTTTGAACCCGGGACAGAAGATGGCTACACCTTC. It translates to CASNFEPGTEDGYTF.